Given below is one TCR beta chain in context. Its antigen is not known. Buffy coats from healthy blood donors served as controls. These data originate in a study of STAT5B mutations in CD4+ large granular lymphocyte leukemia. Germline values: CDR1 SGHVS, CDR2 FNYEAQ. This CDR3 spans 16 amino acids. The V and J ends lost 0 bases and 3 bases respectively, with 11 bases between them. Produced via immunoSEQ multiplex PCR; TCRdb's table is partial and in-frame only. The data contain around 24,000 clones, around two thirds of them singletons. General observations from the study: Patient CD4-sorted repertoires stayed more clonal than healthy ones after leukemic-clone removal. TRBV06-family usage was enriched in top patient clones (8/27) versus controls (2/35).

This TCR was sampled from a human donor in good health. Specimen: CD4+ T cells from blood buffy coats. The J gene is TRBJ2-2, the V gene TRBV7-6; weak D call: TRBD2 (5 bases). This CDR3 reads CASSLALRRYTGELFF. The CDR3 DNA reads as TGTGCCAGCAGCTTAGCGCTCAGGAGGTACACCGGGGAGCTGTTTTTT.